Below are 7 T cell receptor beta chains sequenced from a single sample in a study of graft-versus-host responses after intestinal transplantation. Produced via immunoSEQ multiplex PCR; TCRdb's table is partial and in-frame only. The data contain tens of thousands of clones, 50% to 70% of them singletons. The material was alloreactive CD4+ T cells from a mixed lymphocyte reaction culture, obtained before intestinal transplant. Regarding subset: CFSE-low proliferating T cells sorted from approximately 6-day pre-transplant mixed lymphocyte reaction (GvH or HvG direction). The receptor source for this set is a human patient who received an intestinal transplant.

The chain links TRBV29-1 to TRBJ1-4, with D possibly being TRBD1 (5 bases). The germline V and J ends were trimmed by 8 bases and 8 bases, with 24 bases remaining between them. The CDR3 runs 15 residues. Germline CDR1 and CDR2: SQVTM and ANQGSEA. CDR3 amino acids: CSPEPSQGVCEKLFF. Written as DNA, the CDR3 is TGCAGCCCGGAACCCAGTCAGGGCGTATGCGAAAAACTGTTTTTT.

This rearrangement joins TRBV30 to TRBJ2-1; 10 nucleotides agree with TRBD1. The CDR3 is 13 residues long. Germline lookup yields CDR1 GTSNPN and CDR2 SVGIG (reference sequence). J lost 2 bases, V lost 5 bases, and 0 bases had no gene match. For the CDR3, the DNA is TGTGCCTGGGACAGGGGGCCCTACAATGAGCAGTTCTTC. Protein sequence: CAWDRGPYNEQFF.

The genes are TRBV28 and TRBJ1-5, with D possibly TRBD1 on 5 matching bases. The V end was cut by 3 bases, the J end by 1 base, with 7 bases between. This CDR3 is 14 amino acids long. Germline CDR1 reads MDHEN; CDR2 reads SYDVKM. The CDR3 loop reads CASSFGGSNQPQHF. CDR3 coding DNA: TGTGCCAGCAGTTTTGGGGGGAGCAATCAGCCCCAGCATTTT.

The V call is TRBV18, the J call TRBJ1-2; 8 bases line up with TRBD1. CDR1 and CDR2 from the germline V gene are KGHSH and LQKENI. Germline trimming cut 6 bases from V and 7 bases from J; bases unmatched to any gene: 7. The CDR3 loop spans 13 amino acids. The CDR3 protein is CASSHGTGPGYTF. The CDR3 region has the DNA TGTGCCAGCTCTCACGGGACAGGTCCTGGCTACACCTTC. Together with reference TRBV18 and TRBJ1-2, the CDR3 gives the full variable domain: NAGVMQNPRHLVRRRGQEARLRCSPMKGHSHVYWYRQLPEEGLKFMVYLQKENIIDESGMPKERFSAEFPKEGPSILRIQQVVRGDSAAYFCASSHGTGPGYTFGSGTRLTVV.

The V gene is TRBV21-1, the J gene TRBJ1-2. TRBV21-1 is a documented pseudogene. CDR3 length: 15 amino acids. In nucleotides, the CDR3 is TGTGCCAGCAGCAAAGAATTTTCGGCTAACTATGGCTACACCTTC. Its translation is CASSKEFSANYGYTF.

The chain couples TRBV11-2 to TRBJ1-1; D ambiguous. In germline, CDR1 is SGHAT, CDR2 FQNNGV. The CDR3 totals 14 residues. Deletions cut 7 bases from V and 1 base from J, with 13 bases between. The CDR3: CASISQRTNTEAFF. The CDR3 DNA sequence: TGTGCCAGCATCTCACAGAGAACGAACACTGAAGCTTTCTTT.

This chain links TRBV27 with TRBJ1-6; D perhaps matches TRBD1 (5 bases). The CDR3 extends over 13 amino acids. With 6 bases removed from V and 7 bases from J, the gap between germline ends came to 10 bases. Germline V gene data show CDR1 as MNHEY and CDR2 as SMNVEV (reference sequence). Here the CDR3 reads CASSGRTNSPLHF. The CDR3 region has the DNA TGTGCCAGCAGCGGACGGACAAATTCACCCCTCCACTTT.